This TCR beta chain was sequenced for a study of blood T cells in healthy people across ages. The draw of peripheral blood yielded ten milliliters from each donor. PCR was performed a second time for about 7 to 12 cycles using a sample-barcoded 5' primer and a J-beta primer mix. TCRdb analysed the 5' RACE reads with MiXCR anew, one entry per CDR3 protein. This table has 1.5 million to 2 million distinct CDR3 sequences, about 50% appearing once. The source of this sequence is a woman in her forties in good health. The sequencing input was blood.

The CDR3 reads CASSQATLTQSTEAFF. The CDR3 coding sequence is TGCGCCAGCAGCCAAGCTACCCTGACGCAGAGCACTGAAGCTTTCTTT. This chain links TRBV4-3 with TRBJ1-1; unclear D gene. The CDR3 loop spans 16 amino acids. The V gene lost 1 base and the J gene lost 4 bases, with 16 bases spanning the gap. Looked up from germline, CDR1 is LGHNA and CDR2 is YSLEER.